These T cell receptor beta chains were read from a single sample in a study of control samples from healthy donors and cancer patients. The assay was immunoSEQ multiplex PCR, and TCRdb's table has in-frame clones only and misses some. This table has tens of thousands of clones, 80% to 90% appearing once. Sequences were obtained from PBMCs. These receptors all come from a woman aged 45-65 years with lung cancer. Both conserved end residues are part of each CDR3. Fields, in order: J gene, clone size, V gene, D gene, CDR3 protein, CDR3 DNA. The D gene is left open where the match is weak. Clone size is shown for a subset of rows, as once, few, many or a class of expanded clone.

j_gene: TRBJ2-2
abundance: -
v_gene: TRBV2
d_gene: TRBD2
CDR3aa: CASSKGLANTGELFF
CDR3nt: TGTGCCAGCAGCAAGGGACTAGCGAACACCGGGGAGCTGTTTTTT

j_gene: TRBJ1-3
abundance: -
v_gene: TRBV7-2
d_gene: -
CDR3aa: CASKAGASGNTIYF
CDR3nt: TGTGCCAGCAAGGCAGGGGCCTCTGGAAACACCATATATTTT

j_gene: TRBJ1-2
abundance: few
v_gene: TRBV19
d_gene: -
CDR3aa: CASSMGLGPYGYTF
CDR3nt: TGTGCCAGTAGTATGGGCTTGGGCCCCTATGGCTACACCTTC

j_gene: TRBJ2-2
abundance: -
v_gene: TRBV29-1
d_gene: -
CDR3aa: CSVEGGQLTGELFF
CDR3nt: TGCAGCGTTGAGGGGGGACAACTCACCGGGGAGCTGTTTTTT

j_gene: TRBJ1-1
abundance: -
v_gene: TRBV3-1/TRBV3-2
d_gene: TRBD1
CDR3aa: CASRADRDTEAFF
CDR3nt: TGTGCCAGCAGAGCTGACAGGGACACTGAAGCTTTCTTT

j_gene: TRBJ2-7
abundance: once
v_gene: TRBV3-1/TRBV3-2
d_gene: -
CDR3aa: CASGGVYEQYF
CDR3nt: TGTGCCAGCGGGGGCGTCTACGAGCAGTACTTC

j_gene: TRBJ1-1
abundance: -
v_gene: TRBV6-5
d_gene: -
CDR3aa: CASSYSDSDTEAFF
CDR3nt: TGTGCCAGCAGTTACTCGGACAGTGACACTGAAGCTTTCTTT

j_gene: TRBJ1-4
abundance: -
v_gene: TRBV6-5
d_gene: -
CDR3aa: CASSYSIREENEKLFF
CDR3nt: TGTGCCAGCAGTTACTCGATCAGGGAGGAAAATGAAAAACTGTTTTTT

j_gene: TRBJ2-3
abundance: -
v_gene: TRBV6-5
d_gene: TRBD2
CDR3aa: CASKDPAGVDTQYF
CDR3nt: TGTGCCAGCAAGGACCCAGCGGGGGTAGATACGCAGTATTTT

j_gene: TRBJ1-1
abundance: once
v_gene: TRBV11-3
d_gene: -
CDR3aa: CASSRTQENTEAFF
CDR3nt: TGTGCCAGCAGCCGTACACAGGAGAACACTGAAGCTTTCTTT

j_gene: TRBJ2-5
abundance: -
v_gene: TRBV12-3/TRBV12-4
d_gene: TRBD2
CDR3aa: CAIGTSLQETQYF
CDR3nt: TGTGCCATAGGGACTAGCCTCCAAGAGACCCAGTACTTC

j_gene: TRBJ2-1
abundance: -
v_gene: TRBV7-3
d_gene: -
CDR3aa: CASSLSPSSYNEQFF
CDR3nt: TGTGCCAGCAGTCTCTCCCCGAGCTCCTACAATGAGCAGTTCTTC

j_gene: TRBJ1-5
abundance: -
v_gene: TRBV6-1
d_gene: TRBD1
CDR3aa: CASRQTGGVGSQHF
CDR3nt: TGTGCCAGCAGACAAACAGGGGGCGTTGGGTCCCAGCATTTT

j_gene: TRBJ1-2
abundance: few
v_gene: TRBV10-3
d_gene: -
CDR3aa: CAILTDSNYGYTF
CDR3nt: TGTGCCATCCTGACAGACAGTAACTATGGCTACACCTTC

j_gene: TRBJ2-7
abundance: -
v_gene: TRBV12-3/TRBV12-4
d_gene: -
CDR3aa: CASSPGYEQYF
CDR3nt: TGTGCCAGCAGTCCGGGGTACGAGCAGTACTTC

j_gene: TRBJ2-1
abundance: once
v_gene: TRBV7-2
d_gene: -
CDR3aa: CASSSPLQNEQFF
CDR3nt: TGTGCCAGCAGCTCACCGCTTCAGAATGAGCAGTTCTTC

j_gene: TRBJ2-3
abundance: -
v_gene: TRBV11-1
d_gene: -
CDR3aa: CASSLATGGTDTQYF
CDR3nt: TGTGCCAGCAGCTTAGCCACGGGGGGCACAGATACGCAGTATTTT

j_gene: TRBJ1-1
abundance: -
v_gene: TRBV18
d_gene: TRBD1
CDR3aa: CASSPRTGGPPWTMNTEAFF
CDR3nt: TGTGCCAGCTCACCAAGGACAGGGGGTCCTCCCTGGACCATGAACACTGAAGCTTTCTTT

j_gene: TRBJ1-3
abundance: -
v_gene: TRBV9
d_gene: TRBD1
CDR3aa: CASSPRGDRGNTIYF
CDR3nt: TGTGCCAGCAGCCCTCGTGGGGACAGGGGGAACACCATATATTTT

j_gene: TRBJ2-2
abundance: -
v_gene: TRBV5-6
d_gene: -
CDR3aa: CASRGWGTNTGELFF
CDR3nt: TGTGCCAGCAGAGGCTGGGGAACGAACACCGGGGAGCTGTTTTTT

j_gene: TRBJ2-2
abundance: -
v_gene: TRBV11-2
d_gene: -
CDR3aa: CASSSGGPGELFF
CDR3nt: TGTGCCAGCAGCTCCGGGGGGCCCGGGGAGCTGTTTTTT

j_gene: TRBJ1-1
abundance: -
v_gene: TRBV3-1/TRBV3-2
d_gene: TRBD1
CDR3aa: CASSLTGGVWTEAFF
CDR3nt: TGTGCCAGCAGTTTAACAGGGGGAGTGTGGACTGAAGCTTTCTTT

j_gene: TRBJ2-3
abundance: -
v_gene: TRBV3-1/TRBV3-2
d_gene: -
CDR3aa: CASSLTGALGTDTQYF
CDR3nt: TGTGCCAGCAGCCTTACAGGAGCCCTGGGCACAGATACGCAGTATTTT

j_gene: TRBJ2-7
abundance: -
v_gene: TRBV5-5
d_gene: -
CDR3aa: CASSMEAGYEQYF
CDR3nt: TGTGCCAGCAGCATGGAAGCAGGTTACGAGCAGTACTTC

j_gene: TRBJ1-2
abundance: once
v_gene: TRBV6-1
d_gene: TRBD1
CDR3aa: CASSEGDRVGYTF
CDR3nt: TGTGCCAGCAGTGAAGGGGACAGGGTCGGCTACACCTTC

j_gene: TRBJ2-7
abundance: -
v_gene: TRBV21-1
d_gene: -
CDR3aa: CANATAGDEQYF
CDR3nt: TGTGCCAATGCGACAGCTGGGGACGAGCAGTACTTC

j_gene: TRBJ1-6
abundance: -
v_gene: TRBV5-5
d_gene: TRBD1
CDR3aa: CASSRDRGQFFSNSPLHF
CDR3nt: TGTGCCAGCAGCCGGGACAGGGGGCAATTTTTTTCGAATTCACCCCTCCACTTT

j_gene: TRBJ2-4
abundance: -
v_gene: TRBV3-1/TRBV3-2
d_gene: TRBD2
CDR3aa: CASSQAGGRENIQYF
CDR3nt: TGTGCCAGCAGCCAAGCGGGGGGGCGGGAAAACATTCAGTACTTC

j_gene: TRBJ2-1
abundance: -
v_gene: TRBV13
d_gene: -
CDR3aa: CASSPPGQQYNEQFF
CDR3nt: TGTGCCAGCAGCCCGCCGGGACAACAATACAATGAGCAGTTCTTC

j_gene: TRBJ1-6
abundance: once
v_gene: TRBV9
d_gene: -
CDR3aa: CASSVGNSYNSPLHF
CDR3nt: TGTGCCAGCAGCGTGGGAAATTCCTATAATTCACCCCTCCACTTT

j_gene: TRBJ2-5
abundance: -
v_gene: TRBV7-2
d_gene: TRBD2
CDR3aa: CASSVLAGETQYF
CDR3nt: TGTGCCAGCAGCGTCCTAGCGGGGGAGACCCAGTACTTC

j_gene: TRBJ1-2
abundance: -
v_gene: TRBV28
d_gene: -
CDR3aa: CASSYGTDYGYTF
CDR3nt: TGTGCCAGCAGTTACGGGACGGACTATGGCTACACCTTC

j_gene: TRBJ2-2
abundance: -
v_gene: TRBV7-2
d_gene: -
CDR3aa: CASSLNTGELFF
CDR3nt: TGTGCCAGCAGCTTGAACACCGGGGAGCTGTTTTTT

j_gene: TRBJ1-3
abundance: -
v_gene: TRBV19
d_gene: -
CDR3aa: CASSMRGHSGNTIYF
CDR3nt: TGTGCCAGTAGTATGAGAGGCCACTCTGGAAACACCATATATTTT

j_gene: TRBJ2-2
abundance: -
v_gene: TRBV7-2
d_gene: -
CDR3aa: CASIYLPGGPGGELFF
CDR3nt: TGTGCCAGCATCTACCTACCGGGGGGCCCGGGCGGGGAGCTGTTTTTT

j_gene: TRBJ2-7
abundance: -
v_gene: TRBV6-5
d_gene: TRBD1
CDR3aa: CASRPGTGGSEQYF
CDR3nt: TGTGCCAGCAGACCCGGGACAGGGGGCTCCGAGCAGTACTTC

j_gene: TRBJ2-1
abundance: once
v_gene: TRBV7-9
d_gene: -
CDR3aa: CASSPTGAYNEQFF
CDR3nt: TGTGCCAGCAGTCCTACGGGGGCCTACAATGAGCAGTTCTTC

j_gene: TRBJ1-6
abundance: -
v_gene: TRBV3-1/TRBV3-2
d_gene: -
CDR3aa: CASSPDNSPLHF
CDR3nt: TGTGCCAGCAGCCCCGATAATTCACCCCTCCACTTT

j_gene: TRBJ1-5
abundance: -
v_gene: TRBV27
d_gene: -
CDR3aa: CASSFRNQPQHF
CDR3nt: TGTGCCAGCAGTTTCCGGAATCAGCCCCAGCATTTT

j_gene: TRBJ1-2
abundance: -
v_gene: TRBV28
d_gene: -
CDR3aa: CASNRMRGEGRNYGYTF
CDR3nt: TGTGCCAGCAACCGCATGAGGGGAGAGGGGAGGAACTATGGCTACACCTTC

j_gene: TRBJ1-1
abundance: once
v_gene: TRBV6-5
d_gene: -
CDR3aa: CASSQGSEAFF
CDR3nt: TGTGCCAGCAGTCAGGGAAGTGAAGCTTTCTTT

j_gene: TRBJ1-2
abundance: -
v_gene: TRBV7-2
d_gene: TRBD1
CDR3aa: CASSLALAGGRNYGYTF
CDR3nt: TGTGCCAGCAGCTTAGCGCTGGCAGGGGGCCGAAACTATGGCTACACCTTC

j_gene: TRBJ2-7
abundance: -
v_gene: TRBV7-2
d_gene: -
CDR3aa: CASSSPYLSGDDEQYF
CDR3nt: TGTGCCAGCAGCTCACCTTATCTTAGCGGCGATGACGAGCAGTACTTC

j_gene: TRBJ2-1
abundance: -
v_gene: TRBV7-8
d_gene: -
CDR3aa: CASSLVMTTNEQFF
CDR3nt: TGTGCCAGCAGCTTAGTAATGACTACCAATGAGCAGTTCTTC

j_gene: TRBJ2-7
abundance: -
v_gene: TRBV30
d_gene: -
CDR3aa: CAWSPGQGNYEQYF
CDR3nt: TGTGCCTGGAGCCCCGGGCAGGGAAACTACGAGCAGTACTTC

j_gene: TRBJ2-1
abundance: -
v_gene: TRBV7-3
d_gene: -
CDR3aa: CASSYKGGVLHNEQFF
CDR3nt: TGTGCCAGCAGCTACAAAGGGGGGGTACTCCACAATGAGCAGTTCTTC

j_gene: TRBJ2-1
abundance: few
v_gene: TRBV5-1
d_gene: TRBD1
CDR3aa: CASSPGQGAYNEQFF
CDR3nt: TGCGCCAGCAGCCCCGGACAGGGGGCATACAATGAGCAGTTCTTC

j_gene: TRBJ1-2
abundance: -
v_gene: TRBV2
d_gene: -
CDR3aa: CASSVAQGLGGYTF
CDR3nt: TGTGCCAGCAGTGTAGCGCAGGGTTTAGGTGGCTACACCTTC

j_gene: TRBJ1-2
abundance: once
v_gene: TRBV18
d_gene: -
CDR3aa: CASSHRSDRGYTF
CDR3nt: TGTGCCAGCTCGCACAGGTCCGACCGAGGCTACACCTTC

j_gene: TRBJ1-2
abundance: -
v_gene: TRBV30
d_gene: -
CDR3aa: CAWTPGVKGYTF
CDR3nt: TGTGCCTGGACCCCAGGGGTAAAAGGCTACACCTTC